These T cell receptor beta chains were read from a single sample in a study of blood T cell repertoires in COVID-19. Clones were read by immunoSEQ multiplex PCR, and TCRdb kept only the in-frame ones, dropping some. The top ten hold roughly 1.4% of the sample, which has about 410,000 clones, 70% to 90% seen once. Sequenced material: peripheral blood. All receptors derive from a woman in her 30s with active or convalescent COVID-19. CDR3s include the opening cysteine and the closing phenylalanine or tryptophan. D genes are given only for firm matches. The listing skips clone size in some rows; elsewhere it reads once, few, many or a size class.

-	TRBV30	once	TRBJ2-7	CAWNAMRTGEQYF	TGTGCCTGGAACGCGATGCGGACGGGGGAGCAGTACTTC
-	TRBV2	-	TRBJ2-5	CASSERQLETQYF	TGTGCCAGCAGTGAGAGGCAGCTGGAGACCCAGTACTTC
TRBD1	TRBV28	-	TRBJ1-1	CASSGTGGDLEAFF	TGTGCCAGCAGTGGGACAGGGGGCGATCTCGAGGCTTTCTTT
-	TRBV6-5	once	TRBJ1-5	CASSSWDGRNQPQHF	TGTGCCAGCAGTTCCTGGGACGGGAGGAATCAGCCCCAGCATTTT
-	TRBV10-3	once	TRBJ1-2	CAISDPNMANGYTF	TGTGCCATCAGTGACCCCAACATGGCCAATGGCTACACCTTC
-	TRBV5-6	-	TRBJ2-4	CASSFGSQGNIQYF	TGTGCCAGCAGCTTTGGAAGCCAGGGAAACATTCAGTACTTC
TRBD1	TRBV7-9	once	TRBJ2-3	CASSNTGGTDTQYF	TGTGCCAGCAGCAACACAGGGGGAACAGATACGCAGTATTTT
-	TRBV4-1	-	TRBJ1-5	CASSPGTETDQPQHF	TGCGCCAGCAGCCCCGGTACGGAGACAGACCAGCCCCAGCATTTT
-	TRBV6-5	-	TRBJ2-7	CASSHRTASYEQYF	TGTGCCAGCAGCCATAGGACTGCATCCTACGAGCAGTACTTC
-	TRBV7-9	-	TRBJ1-1	CASSLAQDTEAFF	TGTGCCAGCAGCTTAGCGCAGGACACTGAAGCTTTCTTT
-	TRBV19	-	TRBJ1-1	CATQGLGMNTEAFF	TGTGCCACGCAGGGGTTGGGTATGAACACTGAAGCTTTCTTT
TRBD1	TRBV10-3	-	TRBJ1-2	CAISPTGESGYTF	TGTGCCATCAGCCCGACAGGGGAGAGTGGCTACACCTTC
TRBD2	TRBV27	-	TRBJ2-1	CASSLSGGAFDEQFF	TGTGCCAGCAGTTTATCCGGGGGGGCCTTCGATGAGCAGTTCTTC
-	TRBV10-1	-	TRBJ2-1	CASSESGSGSYNEQFF	TGCGCCAGCAGTGAGTCCGGGAGTGGTTCCTACAATGAGCAGTTCTTC
-	TRBV7-8	-	TRBJ2-3	CASSLSAGVDKGTQYF	TGTGCCAGCAGCTTATCGGCAGGGGTGGATAAGGGTACGCAGTATTTT
-	TRBV3-1/TRBV3-2	once	TRBJ2-7	CASSQVGGYEQYF	TGTGCCAGCAGCCAAGTTGGAGGGTACGAGCAGTACTTC
-	TRBV19	-	TRBJ2-7	CASSSRQVNEQYF	TGTGCCAGTAGTAGTCGGCAGGTTAACGAGCAGTACTTC
-	TRBV27	once	TRBJ1-2	CASSLRGPNYGYTF	TGTGCCAGCAGTTTAAGAGGGCCGAACTATGGCTACACCTTC
-	TRBV6-5	-	TRBJ1-2	CASRRFGGYGYTF	TGTGCCAGCAGACGATTCGGGGGCTATGGCTACACCTTC
-	TRBV7-2	-	TRBJ1-1	CASSLGSSNTEAFF	TGTGCCAGCAGCTTAGGTTCATCGAACACTGAAGCTTTCTTT
-	TRBV7-8	-	TRBJ2-5	CASSLDRKETQYF	TGTGCCAGCAGCTTAGACAGGAAAGAGACCCAGTACTTC
TRBD2	TRBV25-1	-	TRBJ2-7	CASSEAGAHEQYF	TGTGCCAGCAGTGAGGCGGGAGCCCACGAGCAGTACTTC
-	TRBV10-3	-	TRBJ1-1	CAISEHTGNTEAFF	TGTGCCATCAGTGAGCATACAGGGAACACTGAAGCTTTCTTT
-	TRBV5-6	-	TRBJ1-2	CASSLAYEILGGYTF	TGTGCCAGCAGCTTGGCCTACGAGATACTAGGCGGCTACACCTTC
-	TRBV18	-	TRBJ2-1	CASSPQALEQFF	TGTGCCAGCTCACCACAAGCGCTAGAGCAGTTCTTC
-	TRBV11-2	-	TRBJ2-4	CASSSPGVAKNIQYF	TGTGCCAGCAGCTCACCGGGGGTAGCAAAAAACATTCAGTACTTC
TRBD1	TRBV12-3/TRBV12-4	-	TRBJ1-2	CASSHRGSGYTF	TGTGCCAGCAGCCACAGGGGTTCCGGCTACACCTTC
-	TRBV4-1	-	TRBJ1-6	CASSQDRGSVTLHF	TGCGCCAGCAGCCAAGATCGCGGGAGTGTGACCCTCCACTTT
TRBD1	TRBV6-5	-	TRBJ1-4	CASRDRGDEKLFF	TGTGCCAGCCGGGACAGGGGGGATGAAAAACTGTTTTTT
-	TRBV18	-	TRBJ1-1	CASSRVGSRGTEAFF	TGTGCCAGCTCACGGGTTGGCAGCCGGGGCACTGAAGCTTTCTTT
-	TRBV11-2	-	TRBJ1-1	CASSPTGRGEAFF	TGTGCCAGCAGCCCTACAGGTCGCGGTGAAGCTTTCTTT
TRBD2	TRBV7-9	-	TRBJ2-7	CASTKLAGVDEQYF	TGTGCCAGCACCAAACTAGCGGGAGTGGACGAGCAGTACTTC
TRBD2	TRBV6-1	-	TRBJ2-1	CASSEERSGGYNEQFF	TGTGCCAGCAGTGAAGAAAGAAGCGGGGGCTACAATGAGCAGTTCTTC
TRBD1	TRBV12-3/TRBV12-4	-	TRBJ1-2	CASSLKGAYGYTF	TGTGCCAGCAGTTTAAAGGGGGCCTATGGCTACACCTTC
-	TRBV27	once	TRBJ2-7	CASSFSAGENTYEQYF	TGTGCCAGCAGTTTCTCGGCAGGGGAAAATACCTACGAGCAGTACTTC
TRBD2	TRBV2	-	TRBJ2-7	CASRGEGAYEQYF	TGTGCCAGCAGGGGGGAGGGAGCCTACGAGCAGTACTTC
-	TRBV27	-	TRBJ2-6	CASSPIHGDGANVLTF	TGTGCCAGCAGCCCTATCCACGGGGATGGGGCCAACGTCCTGACTTTC
-	TRBV19	few	TRBJ1-1	CASSRDRYTEAFF	TGTGCCAGTAGCCGAGACAGGTACACTGAAGCTTTCTTT
-	TRBV20-1	-	TRBJ1-2	CSARSNYGYTF	TGCAGTGCCCGTTCTAACTATGGCTACACCTTC
TRBD2	TRBV6-1	-	TRBJ2-7	CASSEEGIQLADYEQYF	TGTGCCAGCAGTGAAGAAGGGATACAACTAGCGGACTACGAGCAGTACTTC
TRBD1	TRBV24-1	-	TRBJ2-1	CATSDPKTGPSSYNEQFF	TGTGCCACCAGTGATCCTAAGACAGGGCCGAGCTCCTACAATGAGCAGTTCTTC
TRBD2	TRBV5-1	once	TRBJ2-2	CASSWTESGGSTGELFF	TGCGCCAGCAGCTGGACGGAATCGGGGGGAAGCACCGGGGAGCTGTTTTTT
-	TRBV29-1	-	TRBJ2-3	CSVDNRLSTDTQYF	TGCAGCGTTGATAACAGGCTTAGCACAGATACGCAGTATTTT
TRBD1	TRBV5-1	-	TRBJ1-3	CASSQDRGSGNTIYF	TGCGCCAGCAGCCAAGACAGGGGCTCTGGAAACACCATATATTTT
-	TRBV25-1	-	TRBJ1-2	CASSESTGINYGYTF	TGTGCCAGCAGTGAATCAACAGGCATTAACTATGGCTACACCTTC
TRBD1	TRBV10-3	-	TRBJ2-7	CAIRQTDRAYEQYF	TGTGCCATCAGACAAACCGACAGGGCCTACGAGCAGTACTTC
-	TRBV5-5	-	TRBJ2-7	CASSFFRGTDEQYF	TGTGCCAGCAGCTTTTTCCGGGGGACGGACGAGCAGTACTTC
-	TRBV19	-	TRBJ2-2	CASSIGDRDTGELFF	TGTGCCAGTAGTATTGGAGACCGTGACACCGGGGAGCTGTTTTTT
-	TRBV27	-	TRBJ2-7	CASSPGGGYEQYF	TGTGCCAGCAGTCCAGGAGGCGGCTACGAGCAGTACTTC
TRBD1	TRBV5-5	-	TRBJ1-5	CASSLVGTGRQPQHF	TGTGCCAGCAGCTTGGTGGGGACAGGGAGGCAGCCCCAGCATTTT
TRBD2	TRBV5-3	-	TRBJ2-5	CARSLGVTSGEEETQYF	TGTGCCAGAAGCTTGGGGGTGACTAGCGGAGAGGAGGAGACCCAGTACTTC
-	TRBV7-9	-	TRBJ2-1	CASSLAGTEVYEQFF	TGTGCCAGCAGCTTAGCCGGGACTGAGGTCTATGAGCAGTTCTTC
-	TRBV5-1	-	TRBJ1-1	CASSYKIRAVDMNTEAFF	TGCGCCAGCAGCTATAAAATCCGGGCTGTGGACATGAACACTGAAGCTTTCTTT
-	TRBV27	-	TRBJ1-1	CASSLSGAPGLSEAFF	TGTGCCAGCAGTTTATCTGGTGCGCCCGGGTTGTCTGAAGCTTTCTTT
-	TRBV2	-	TRBJ1-1	CASSSTSLNTEAFF	TGTGCCAGCAGTTCCACTTCTTTGAACACTGAAGCTTTCTTT
TRBD1	TRBV7-8	-	TRBJ1-2	CASSSEGQGAVGNYGYTF	TGTGCCAGCAGCTCAGAGGGACAGGGGGCAGTGGGGAACTATGGCTACACCTTC
-	TRBV1	-	TRBJ2-7	CTSSRRIRGGLAGVYEQYF	TGCACCAGCAGCCGACGAATTCGGGGTGGACTAGCGGGGGTCTACGAGCAGTACTTC
-	TRBV12-1	-	TRBJ1-6	CASSYDREYYSPLHF	TGTGCCAGCAGCTATGACAGGGAGTATTATTCACCCCTCCACTTT
-	TRBV19	once	TRBJ2-2	CASSKVGGTGELFF	TGTGCCAGTAGTAAGGTCGGGGGAACCGGGGAGCTGTTTTTT
-	TRBV13	-	TRBJ2-1	CASSFSTESSYNEQFF	TGTGCCAGCAGCTTCTCGACGGAGAGCTCCTACAATGAGCAGTTCTTC